This T cell receptor (beta chain) appears in the sequencing data of a study of blood T cell repertoires in COVID-19. Repertoires were generated with immunoSEQ multiplex PCR, while TCRdb's copy carries only in-frame clones and drops some. The sample includes over 200,000 clones, 70% to 90% of them seen just once. Germline lookup yields CDR1 LNHDA and CDR2 SQIVND (reference sequence). The CDR3 totals 16 residues. This clone appeared a few times. Germline is not matched at one junction end, which may reflect a read error. This receptor was identified in a man aged 25 to 40 who had recovered from COVID-19. The sample consisted of PBMCs or T cells enriched from blood (not recorded which). This chain uses TRBV19 with TRBJ2-2; D is ambiguous. The CDR3 nucleotides read TGTGCCAGTACTATACGACTCGTTACCAACACCGGGGAGCTGTTTTTT. Its translation: CASTIRLVTNTGELFF. Based on the CDR3 plus reference TRBV19 and TRBJ2-2, the full variable domain is DGGITQSPKYLFRKEGQNVTLSCEQNLNHDAMYWYRQDPGQGLRLIYYSQIVNDFQKGDIAEGYSVSREKKESFPLTVTSAQKNPTAFYLCASTIRLVTNTGELFFGEGSRLTVL.